This paragraph reports one TCR beta chain. This record belongs to a study of blood T cell repertoires in COVID-19. Study in general: The United States, Italy and Spain supplied acute and convalescent COVID-19 samples. Nucleic acid was either cDNA or gDNA, and it came from T cells, B-cell-depleted T cells, or PBMCs.

The CDR3 runs to 13 residues. Trimming cost V 4 bases and J 8 bases; bases outside gene matches: 7. The germline CDR1 and CDR2 sequences are SGHNT and YYREEE (reference sequence). Original methodology: How many nucleated cells were present was estimated from reference gene primer amplification. Method: immunoSEQ multiplex PCR; TCRdb's copy keeps in-frame clones and lacks some. From that table come the V and J calls and clone size; the DNA was used to work out D and trimming. The sample lists over 200,000 clones; 87% were seen once. The specimen was peripheral blood. This clonotype was obtained from a man in his forties or fifties with active or convalescent COVID-19. The rearrangement links TRBV5-4 to TRBJ1-1, with 8 bases identical to TRBD1. The CDR3 nucleotides read TGTGCCAGCAGCCCCGGTGGACAGGGCGAAGCTTTCTTT. This translates into CASSPGGQGEAFF.